These 2 T cell receptor beta chains were sequenced from one sample in a study of blood T cell repertoires in COVID-19. Measured with immunoSEQ multiplex PCR; TCRdb has only the in-frame clones, and not every one. This table has about 240,000 clones, about four fifths appearing once. Sequencing was performed on peripheral blood. These receptor sequences come from a woman older than 75 with COVID-19, enrolled during active disease.

This rearrangement joins TRBV5-4 to TRBJ1-1; possible D gene TRBD1, 5 bases. With 1 base removed from V and 0 bases from J, the gap between germline ends came to 7 bases. CDR3 size: 14 residues. Germline V gene data show CDR1 as SGHNT and CDR2 as YYREEE (reference sequence). This CDR3 is CASSLTTVNTEAFF. The CDR3 DNA reads TGTGCCAGCAGCTTGACGACAGTGAACACTGAAGCTTTCTTT.

V gene TRBV5-4 combines with J gene TRBJ1-1; TRBD1 is a possible D gene (5 bases). Trimming removed 5 bases at V and 2 bases at J, with 10 bases between. The CDR3 contains 13 residues. In germline, CDR1 is SGHNT, CDR2 YYREEE (reference sequence). CDR3 residues: CASRAGPNTEAFF. The CDR3 DNA is TGTGCCAGCAGGGCAGGGCCCAACACTGAAGCTTTCTTT.